This T cell receptor beta chain was captured by sequencing in a study of regulatory T cells in long-lasting Graves disease. Time point: persistent/refractory GD, antithyroid drugs over 5 years with positive TRAb. Generation of the TCR library employed RNA extracted from PBMCs. CDR3 regions were amplified by Arm-PCR using iRepertoire HTBI primers to build TCR beta libraries. TCRdb independently ran MiXCR on the multiplex PCR reads; one entry per CDR3 protein. Of 500,000 to 700,000 distinct CDR3 sequences listed, approximately 31% are singletons. This clonotype showed up just a few times. This CDR3 has 13 amino acids. CDR1 SQVTM and CDR2 ANQGSEA come from the germline V gene. Trimming removed 3 bases from V and 5 bases from J; junction bases left unmatched: 4.

The sample was peripheral blood mononuclear cells (PBMCs), taken when the disease was refractory, from a patient treated with antithyroid drugs. This TCR derives from a female donor with Graves disease. The chain uses TRBV29-1 and TRBJ2-7; 10 nucleotides align to TRBD2. The CDR3 DNA sequence: TGCAGCGTTGACCTTCTAGCGGGAGACGAGCAGTACTTC. The encoded protein is CSVDLLAGDEQYF.